This is a list of T cell receptor beta chains from one sample in a study of neurological immune-mediated disorders. TCRdb re-analysed the 5' RACE reads in MiXCR, keeping a single row per CDR3 protein. The table has tens of thousands of distinct CDR3 sequences, roughly 10% seen once; the top ten hold about 6.6%. Sequencing input: PBMCs. These receptors were collected from a male donor with HTLV-1-associated myelopathy (HAM/TSP). The CDR3 runs from the conserved cysteine through the conserved F or W. The D gene is left open where the match is weak. For some rows the clone size is stated as once, few or many, or as a class when expanded; others skip it.

TRBV20-1	TRBD2	few	TRBJ2-2	TGCAGTGCCCCGGGACTAGCGATAGGGACCGGGGAGCTGTTTTTT	CSAPGLAIGTGELFF
TRBV5-6	TRBD1	many	TRBJ1-2	TGTGCCAGCAGCAAGCTAGACAGGGGGCATGTCAATGGCTACACCTTC	CASSKLDRGHVNGYTF
TRBV6-1	TRBD1	few	TRBJ1-1	TGTGCCAGCAGCTCGAGGGAGGGGGCCACTGAAGCTTTCTTT	CASSSREGATEAFF
TRBV5-1	.	.	TRBJ1-1	TGCGCCAGCAGCCCCTCTGCCGGCACCCCCAGCCTCACTGAAGCTTTCTTT	CASSPSAGTPSLTEAFF
TRBV4-2	.	many	TRBJ2-3	TGTGCCAGCAGCCAAGAAAAGTTTCTCACAGATACGCAGTATTTT	CASSQEKFLTDTQYF
TRBV9	.	many	TRBJ1-3	TGTGCCAGCAGCGTAGAGGGGTCTGGAAACACCATATATTTT	CASSVEGSGNTIYF
TRBV28	.	many	TRBJ1-2	TGTGCCAGCAGCAGCCATGGACAGTTTAACTATGGCTACACCTTC	CASSSHGQFNYGYTF
TRBV12-3/TRBV12-4	.	many	TRBJ2-3	TGTGCCAGCAGTTTGCGGGGCGGTAACACAGATACGCAGTATTTT	CASSLRGGNTDTQYF
TRBV5-1	.	many	TRBJ2-1	TGCGCCAGCAGCTTGGGGATCGGACAGATTAGGGACAATGAGCAGTTCTTC	CASSLGIGQIRDNEQFF
TRBV5-5	.	many	TRBJ2-2	TGTGCCAGCAGCTTTGGTAGAAACACCGGGGAGCTGTTTTTT	CASSFGRNTGELFF
TRBV20-1	.	many	TRBJ2-2	TGCAGTGCTAGAGGGCAGTTGATCGGGGAGCTGTTTTTT	CSARGQLIGELFF
TRBV6-5	TRBD1	many	TRBJ2-2	TGTGCCAGCAGTTACCCGGGACAGGGATCCGGGGAGCTGTTTTTT	CASSYPGQGSGELFF
TRBV2	.	many	TRBJ2-3	TGTGCCAGCAGCATCAGGGGGGGAGGAGCAGATACGCAGTATTTT	CASSIRGGGADTQYF
TRBV29-1	.	many	TRBJ1-5	TGCAGCGTTAATCAGCCCCAGCATTTT	CSVNQPQHF
TRBV7-3	.	few	TRBJ1-1	TGTGCCAGCAGCGCCCAGGGGCGTGGGACTGAAGCTTTCTTT	CASSAQGRGTEAFF
TRBV2	.	many	TRBJ1-5	TGTGCCAGCAGTTTAGACGGGACACTAGGGCAGCCCCAGCATTTT	CASSLDGTLGQPQHF
TRBV5-1	TRBD1	once	TRBJ2-7	TGCGCCAGCAGCTCGCGACAGGGTGGCAACGAGCAGTACTTC	CASSSRQGGNEQYF
TRBV5-1	.	.	TRBJ1-1	TGCGCCAGCCACGGGCCTTCAAACACTGAAGCTTTCTTT	CASHGPSNTEAFF
TRBV5-6	TRBD1	many	TRBJ1-2	TGTGCCAGCAGCTTGGTGGCAGGGGGCTCGCGTGGCTACACCTTC	CASSLVAGGSRGYTF
TRBV20-1	.	many	TRBJ2-1	TGCAGTGCTAGGGTAGCGGTACCCTACAATGAGCAGTTCTTC	CSARVAVPYNEQFF
TRBV29-1	.	many	TRBJ1-2	TGCAGCGTTTCGTTGAAGGACTACCTCTTC	CSVSLKDYLF
TRBV5-1	.	many	TRBJ2-7	TGCGCCAGCAGCTTGCGTCCAGAATCCTACGAGCAGTACTTC	CASSLRPESYEQYF
TRBV5-1	TRBD1	many	TRBJ2-6	TGCGCCAGCAGCTTGGGGACAGGGGGCTCTGGGGCCAACGTCCTGACTTTC	CASSLGTGGSGANVLTF
TRBV20-1	.	few	TRBJ1-1	TGCAGTGCTAGAGATAGGAGGAAAACTGAAGCTTTCTTT	CSARDRRKTEAFF
TRBV20-1	.	many	TRBJ1-2	TGCAGTGCTAGTGCCGGGGCCTCCACCTATGGCTACACCTTC	CSASAGASTYGYTF
TRBV29-1	.	many	TRBJ2-7	TGCAGCGTTGGGTGGGGCTACGAGCAGTACTTC	CSVGWGYEQYF
TRBV20-1	.	many	TRBJ2-7	TGCAGTGCTACAAGGACAGCGATGGGGTACGAGCAGTACTTC	CSATRTAMGYEQYF
TRBV20-1	.	many	TRBJ2-3	TGCAGTGCCCCGAACAGGGACCGAGAAGATACGCAGTATTTT	CSAPNRDREDTQYF
TRBV5-5	.	many	TRBJ2-7	TGTGCCAGCAGCCCGATCACAGAGAGCTTCTACGAGCAGTACTTC	CASSPITESFYEQYF
TRBV7-9	.	many	TRBJ2-1	TGTGCCAGCAGCTTAGACATCGGTGAGCAGTTCTTC	CASSLDIGEQFF
TRBV20-1	.	few	TRBJ2-4	TGCAGTGCTAGAGAGGTAGCCAAAAACATTCAGTACTTC	CSAREVAKNIQYF
TRBV9	.	many	TRBJ1-1	TGTGCCAGCAGCGTAGCTTTACAGGGATTTGACACTGAAGCTTTCTTT	CASSVALQGFDTEAFF
TRBV29-1	TRBD1	many	TRBJ1-5	TGCAGCGTTGCCACCGGGACAGGATATAGCAATCAGCCCCAGCATTTT	CSVATGTGYSNQPQHF
TRBV7-2	TRBD1	many	TRBJ2-6	TGTGCCAGCAGCTTTAGGACAGGGGGCTCTGGGGCCAACGTCCTGACTTTC	CASSFRTGGSGANVLTF
TRBV27	.	many	TRBJ1-2	TGTGCCAGCAGTCCTCTCTCAGGCCGGGGCTACACCTTC	CASSPLSGRGYTF
TRBV7-6	.	many	TRBJ2-5	TGTGCCAGCAGCCTCCAAGAGACCCAGTACTTC	CASSLQETQYF
TRBV18	.	many	TRBJ1-1	TGTGCCAGCTCACCACTCGAGCTTGGCCCCCCTGGGAACACTGAAGCTTTCTTT	CASSPLELGPPGNTEAFF
TRBV2	.	many	TRBJ1-6	TGTGCCAGCAGTGATTGGGGCGTCGGGCCCCTCCACTTT	CASSDWGVGPLHF
TRBV20-1	.	many	TRBJ1-6	TGCAGTGCTAGAGACCGGCCCCGCGGGGGTAATTCACCCCTCCACTTT	CSARDRPRGGNSPLHF
TRBV11-3	TRBD1	many	TRBJ1-1	TGTGCCAGCAGGCGACGGACAGGGGTGAACACTGAAGCTTTCTTT	CASRRRTGVNTEAFF
TRBV6-5	TRBD1	many	TRBJ2-7	TGTGCCAGCAGCCGGGACAGAGGGGAGCAGTACTTC	CASSRDRGEQYF
TRBV18	TRBD1	many	TRBJ1-2	TGTGCCAGCTCACTACAGGGGAGTGGCTACACCTTC	CASSLQGSGYTF
TRBV29-1	TRBD1	many	TRBJ2-5	TGCAGCGCCACTACAGGGGAAGGGGAGACCCAGTACTTC	CSATTGEGETQYF